These T cell receptor beta chains were read from a single sample in a study of cytomegalovirus exposure and HLA in healthy donors. Clones were sequenced by immunoSEQ multiplex PCR, and TCRdb holds only the in-frame ones, with some missing. The sample lists roughly 130,000 clones, approximately 91% occurring once. Input material: PBMCs. Every receptor here comes from a man younger than 40 in good health and CMV-seronegative. Each CDR3 is given with its conserved first and last residue. Fields, in order: J gene, clone size, D gene, V gene, CDR3 DNA, CDR3 protein. A D gene is named only where the DNA matches it firmly. Clone size is stated in some rows and not others, as once, few, many or a class when expanded.

J: TRBJ1-2
size: .
D: TRBD1
V: TRBV5-4
DNA: TGTGCCAGCAGCTCCGGGACAGGCTTAGGTGGCTACACCTTC
CDR3: CASSSGTGLGGYTF

J: TRBJ2-5
size: .
D: TRBD2
V: TRBV7-2
DNA: TGTGCCAGCAGCTTAGGTCTTAGCGGGAACCGGGCCCAGTACTTC
CDR3: CASSLGLSGNRAQYF

J: TRBJ1-4
size: .
D: TRBD1
V: TRBV25-1
DNA: TGTGCCAGCTCACCGGGACAGGGTCATGAAAAACTGTTTTTT
CDR3: CASSPGQGHEKLFF

J: TRBJ1-2
size: once
D: .
V: TRBV2
DNA: TGTGCCGGCAGGGGAAGGTCGGAGGATAACTATGGCTACACCTTC
CDR3: CAGRGRSEDNYGYTF

J: TRBJ2-7
size: .
D: TRBD2
V: TRBV9
DNA: TGTGCCAGCAGCGTAAGTCCAGCGGGAGGTCTCTACGAGCAGTACTTC
CDR3: CASSVSPAGGLYEQYF

J: TRBJ2-5
size: .
D: TRBD1
V: TRBV4-1
DNA: TGCGCCAGCAGCCAGGGGGACAGTTCAATGAAGACCCAGTACTTC
CDR3: CASSQGDSSMKTQYF

J: TRBJ2-5
size: .
D: TRBD2
V: TRBV29-1
DNA: TGCAGCGTTTCGAGGCCGGGAGGCCAAGAGACCCAGTACTTC
CDR3: CSVSRPGGQETQYF

J: TRBJ1-1
size: .
D: .
V: TRBV5-1
DNA: TGCGCCAGCAGCTTGGAACTCATCAACACTGAAGCTTTCTTT
CDR3: CASSLELINTEAFF

J: TRBJ2-7
size: .
D: .
V: TRBV11-2
DNA: TGTGCCAGCAGCTTAGCCGGGGGTCAAGCCTACGAGCAGTACTTC
CDR3: CASSLAGGQAYEQYF

J: TRBJ1-2
size: once
D: .
V: TRBV30
DNA: TGTGCCTGGAATTCCGGGACAAACAGTGGTGGCTACACCTTC
CDR3: CAWNSGTNSGGYTF

J: TRBJ2-3
size: few
D: .
V: TRBV5-1
DNA: TGCGCCAGCAGCTTGGGGGAGGGCACAGATACGCAGTATTTT
CDR3: CASSLGEGTDTQYF

J: TRBJ2-7
size: .
D: .
V: TRBV19
DNA: TGTGCCAGTAGTATCCCAGGGGAGAAGACCTACGAGCAGTACTTC
CDR3: CASSIPGEKTYEQYF

J: TRBJ2-7
size: .
D: TRBD2
V: TRBV27
DNA: TGTGCCAGCAATCCTAGCGGAACTACCTACGAGCAGTACTTC
CDR3: CASNPSGTTYEQYF

J: TRBJ2-2
size: .
D: TRBD1
V: TRBV7-3
DNA: TGTGCCAGCAGTCTACAGGGGGACGACACCGGGGAGCTGTTTTTT
CDR3: CASSLQGDDTGELFF

J: TRBJ2-7
size: .
D: TRBD2
V: TRBV4-3
DNA: TGCGCCAGCAGCCTTGGGGGGGGAGACGAGCAGTACTTC
CDR3: CASSLGGGDEQYF

J: TRBJ1-3
size: .
D: .
V: TRBV30
DNA: TGTGCCTGGAGTATCTGGGGGGGAACTGGAAACACCATATATTTT
CDR3: CAWSIWGGTGNTIYF

J: TRBJ2-3
size: .
D: TRBD1
V: TRBV12-5
DNA: TGTGCTAGTGGACAGGGACAGGAGTGGACAGATACGCAGTATTTT
CDR3: CASGQGQEWTDTQYF

J: TRBJ2-7
size: once
D: .
V: TRBV21-1
DNA: TGTGCCAGCAGCAAAGGGCCAGGGTACTACGAGCAGTACTTC
CDR3: CASSKGPGYYEQYF

J: TRBJ1-2
size: .
D: .
V: TRBV18
DNA: TGTGCCAGCTCACCATTAGGAGGAGCTGGCTACACCTTC
CDR3: CASSPLGGAGYTF

J: TRBJ2-1
size: .
D: .
V: TRBV12-5
DNA: TGTGCTAGTGGTGGCCATGAGCAGTTCTTC
CDR3: CASGGHEQFF

J: TRBJ2-1
size: .
D: .
V: TRBV7-9
DNA: TGTGCCAGCAGCTTAGAACTAGGGAGGAATGAGCAGTTCTTC
CDR3: CASSLELGRNEQFF

J: TRBJ1-5
size: .
D: .
V: TRBV6-1
DNA: TGTGCCAGCAGAACCGGTTCCAATCAGCCCCAGCATTTT
CDR3: CASRTGSNQPQHF

J: TRBJ2-3
size: .
D: .
V: TRBV5-4
DNA: TGTGCCAGCAGCCCAACGGGGCTCCCCGGGGGTACGCAGTATTTT
CDR3: CASSPTGLPGGTQYF

J: TRBJ1-1
size: .
D: .
V: TRBV5-1
DNA: TGCGCCAGCAGCTTGGGGCGGTTGAACACTGAAGCTTTCTTT
CDR3: CASSLGRLNTEAFF

J: TRBJ2-1
size: few
D: .
V: TRBV7-3
DNA: TGTGCCAGCAGCTTGGCCCCATCAGGATACAATGAGCAGTTCTTC
CDR3: CASSLAPSGYNEQFF

J: TRBJ2-1
size: .
D: TRBD1
V: TRBV9
DNA: TGTGCCAGCAGCGCGGACCAGGGGGATGAGCAGTTCTTC
CDR3: CASSADQGDEQFF

J: TRBJ2-7
size: .
D: .
V: TRBV2
DNA: TGTGCCAGCAGCCGGTACGAGCAGTACTTC
CDR3: CASSRYEQYF

J: TRBJ1-3
size: .
D: .
V: TRBV19
DNA: TGTGCCAGTAGTGCCAGACATACCACCTCTGGAAACACCATATATTTT
CDR3: CASSARHTTSGNTIYF

J: TRBJ1-1
size: .
D: .
V: TRBV6-6
DNA: TGTGCCAGCAGCCTCCAGGGCGAGAGCACTGAAGCTTTCTTT
CDR3: CASSLQGESTEAFF

J: TRBJ2-6
size: .
D: .
V: TRBV12-5
DNA: TGTGCTAGTGGTTTGGGGGGGCTGGCCAACGTCCTGACTTTC
CDR3: CASGLGGLANVLTF

J: TRBJ1-5
size: .
D: .
V: TRBV4-1
DNA: TGCGCCAGCAGCCAAGGCGGGGTGGTGTCTTTCAATCAGCCCCAGCATTTT
CDR3: CASSQGGVVSFNQPQHF

J: TRBJ2-5
size: .
D: TRBD2
V: TRBV7-2
DNA: TGTGCCAGCAGCTCCTCCCGGACTAGAGAGACCCAGTACTTC
CDR3: CASSSSRTRETQYF

J: TRBJ2-2
size: .
D: TRBD1
V: TRBV5-6
DNA: TGTGCCAGCAGCGTACCCCACCAGGGGGCGAACACCGGGGAGCTGTTTTTT
CDR3: CASSVPHQGANTGELFF

J: TRBJ2-1
size: .
D: TRBD2
V: TRBV11-2
DNA: TGTGCCAGCAGCTTAGGGCTAGCGGGAGTGGATGAGCAGTTCTTC
CDR3: CASSLGLAGVDEQFF

J: TRBJ2-1
size: .
D: .
V: TRBV5-1
DNA: TGCGCCAGCAGCTTGTCCTATTCATTCAATGAGCAGTTCTTC
CDR3: CASSLSYSFNEQFF

J: TRBJ1-1
size: once
D: .
V: TRBV19
DNA: TGTGCCAGTAGTATCGGCCAGGTCGGCACTGAAGCTTTCTTT
CDR3: CASSIGQVGTEAFF

J: TRBJ1-5
size: .
D: TRBD1
V: TRBV7-9
DNA: TGTGCCAGCAGTTCACAGCGGGACAGGGGATATGTCCAGCCCCAGCATTTT
CDR3: CASSSQRDRGYVQPQHF

J: TRBJ2-3
size: .
D: TRBD2
V: TRBV4-1
DNA: TGCGCCAGCAGCCAAGCTCTAGCGGGACTCACAGATACGCAGTATTTT
CDR3: CASSQALAGLTDTQYF

J: TRBJ2-4
size: .
D: TRBD1
V: TRBV14
DNA: TGTGCCAGCAGCCAAGATATGGGGACAGGTGGAAACATTCAGTACTTC
CDR3: CASSQDMGTGGNIQYF

J: TRBJ2-7
size: .
D: .
V: TRBV7-9
DNA: TGTGCCAGCAGCTTCCTCACAGGGAACCCCTACGAGCAGTACTTC
CDR3: CASSFLTGNPYEQYF

J: TRBJ2-7
size: .
D: .
V: TRBV5-4
DNA: TGTGCCAGCAGCTTGGAGTCTACCTACGAGCAGTACTTC
CDR3: CASSLESTYEQYF

J: TRBJ1-3
size: .
D: .
V: TRBV4-3
DNA: TGCGCCAGCAGCCAAGACCGAGGAAACTCTGGAAACACCATATATTTT
CDR3: CASSQDRGNSGNTIYF

J: TRBJ2-7
size: .
D: .
V: TRBV29-1
DNA: TGCAGCGTTGAAGTGTCTGGGCAGCAGCTTTACGAGCAGTACTTC
CDR3: CSVEVSGQQLYEQYF

J: TRBJ2-7
size: .
D: .
V: TRBV27
DNA: TGTGCCAGCAGAGAGGGTTCTTATTACGAGCAGTACTTC
CDR3: CASREGSYYEQYF

J: TRBJ2-4
size: .
D: .
V: TRBV7-9
DNA: TGTGCCAGCAGCTTGATTTCTGCGATGCTGACCAAAAACATTCAGTACTTC
CDR3: CASSLISAMLTKNIQYF

J: TRBJ1-1
size: .
D: .
V: TRBV6-6
DNA: TGTGCCAGCAGTTACGCCGCGGACAGATACACTGAAGCTTTCTTT
CDR3: CASSYAADRYTEAFF

J: TRBJ2-5
size: .
D: .
V: TRBV5-4
DNA: TGTGCCAGCAGCTTGATGGGGGCTAGGGAGACCCAGTACTTC
CDR3: CASSLMGARETQYF

J: TRBJ2-7
size: .
D: TRBD1
V: TRBV6-5
DNA: TGTGCCAGCAGTGATAGGGACAGGTTCTTGGAGCAGTACTTC
CDR3: CASSDRDRFLEQYF

J: TRBJ2-7
size: .
D: .
V: TRBV27
DNA: TGTGCCAGCAGTTTTCGGCACAGCTACGAGCAGTACTTC
CDR3: CASSFRHSYEQYF

J: TRBJ2-6
size: .
D: .
V: TRBV2
DNA: TGTGCCAGCAGAATCGCCTCGACAGGCCAGCCTGGGGCCAACGTCCTGACTTTC
CDR3: CASRIASTGQPGANVLTF

J: TRBJ2-7
size: .
D: TRBD2
V: TRBV5-4
DNA: TGTGCCAGCAGCTTGGTAAATTTGGGGAGGGCCTACGAGCAGTACTTC
CDR3: CASSLVNLGRAYEQYF

J: TRBJ2-7
size: .
D: TRBD2
V: TRBV30
DNA: TGTGCCTGGAGTAGGCGGGAGGAGACCTACGAGCAGTACTTC
CDR3: CAWSRREETYEQYF

J: TRBJ2-2
size: .
D: TRBD2
V: TRBV11-2
DNA: TGTGCCAGCAGCTCGCTAGCGGGAGTCGGGGAGCTGTTTTTT
CDR3: CASSSLAGVGELFF